This TCR beta chain was obtained from a study of T cells in Graves' hyperthyroidism and ophthalmopathy. The study's findings and limits: Most thyroid-expanded clonotypes above 0.001 were also found in blood.

Germline V gene sequence: CDR1 SGHAT, CDR2 FQDESV (reference sequence). The CDR3 is 12 residues long. The germline V and J ends were trimmed by 5 bases and 13 bases, with 15 bases remaining between them. TCR beta CDR3 regions were amplified from RNA. HTBI primers were the set used in a first-round RT-PCR of the TCR CDR3. TCRdb ran MiXCR on the multiplex PCR reads and lists one entry per CDR3 protein. The sample yields 600,000 to 800,000 distinct CDR3 sequences, over 35% seen once. Details on this clonotype: Its antigen is not identified.

The chain employs TRBV11-1 and TRBJ2-1, with a tentative D call TRBD1 (5 bases). This receptor was identified in a woman between 40 and 55 years old with Graves' hyperthyroidism. Sequences were obtained from blood. The CDR3: CASSAETGPQFF. The CDR3 nucleotides are TGTGCCAGCAGCGCTGAAACAGGCCCCCAGTTCTTC.